This TCR beta chain was captured by sequencing in a study of blood T cells in healthy people across ages. The overall study: About one barcoded TCR beta cDNA was captured per two T cells. Study observations and caveats: The recorded TCR beta diversity per million T cells decreased in a roughly linear manner with age. Naive T cell percentage showed a strong correlation with TCR beta diversity.

Combining a sample-barcoded 5' primer with a J-beta primer mix, a second PCR ran for about 6 to 12 cycles. MiXCR, applied by TCRdb to the 5' RACE reads, yields one record per CDR3 protein. The table shows around 1,900,000 distinct CDR3 sequences, with more than 35% occurring only once. This clonotype has a handful of counts. The antigen is not known. At one of its ends the junction is not consistent with the germline gene, which may arise from a read error. The CDR3 contains 15 residues. Germline CDR1 KGHSH, CDR2 LQKENI. The receptor was isolated from a human donor in good health. V is TRBV18 and J is TRBJ2-5; 9 bases map to TRBD2. With the DNA end fitting TRBJ2-7 better, the J assignment may be wrong. The sequenced material came from blood. The CDR3 nucleotides are TGCGCCAGCTCACGCTTAGGGACTAGCCCTTACGAGCAGTACTTC. This encodes CASSRLGTSPYEQYF.